A selection of T cell receptor beta chains follows, all from one sample in a study of T cells expressing NK-cell markers. TCRdb reprocessed the 5' RACE reads and keeps a single row for each CDR3 protein, giving no DNA. The sample includes fewer than 300,000 distinct CDR3 sequences. Material for sequencing was blood T cells: a sorted CD56 or NKG2C T cell subset, CD4+ or CD8+ T cells, or bulk PBMC T cells (not recorded which). The receptors were gathered from a woman between 18 and 75 years old in good health. CDR3s include the opening cysteine and the closing phenylalanine or tryptophan. Rows may omit the clone size; those that give it use once, few, many or a size class.

clone_size: .; j_call: TRBJ2-7; v_call: TRBV6-5; cdr3_aa: CASSNRDSLSYEQYF
clone_size: .; j_call: TRBJ1-1; v_call: TRBV6-1; cdr3_aa: CASSPGVGSPEAFF
clone_size: medium-sized; j_call: TRBJ1-5; v_call: TRBV7-9; cdr3_aa: CASSLRGPGTGGTNQPQHF
clone_size: .; j_call: TRBJ2-1; v_call: TRBV4-1; cdr3_aa: CASSQPNPGPYEQFF
clone_size: .; j_call: TRBJ1-4; v_call: TRBV25-1; cdr3_aa: CASSPSPEKLFF
clone_size: .; j_call: TRBJ2-7; v_call: TRBV2; cdr3_aa: CASKGRRDSYEQYF
clone_size: .; j_call: TRBJ2-5; v_call: TRBV6-5; cdr3_aa: CASSYSPGQGGETQYF
clone_size: .; j_call: TRBJ1-1; v_call: TRBV3-1; cdr3_aa: CASSQAQGSEAFF
clone_size: .; j_call: TRBJ2-3; v_call: TRBV19; cdr3_aa: CASSTLQGTDTQYF
clone_size: .; j_call: TRBJ2-5; v_call: TRBV7-2; cdr3_aa: CASSPGLGAETQYF